Below, 9 T cell receptor beta chains from the same sample are listed, as sequenced in a study of human T cells and chemical hapten exposure. TCRdb processed the RACE reads anew with MiXCR; each CDR3 protein has one entry. The data show 95,000 or so distinct CDR3 sequences, with about an eighth seen just once and 2.5% to 3.5% held by the top ten. The sample's time point: patch test 2, 6 weeks after DPC sensitization. Treatment in this sample: therapeutic diphenylcyclopropenone sensitization with weekly scalp DPC. The sample was whole blood, taken in connection with sensitization to the hapten diphenylcyclopropenone (DPC). These receptor sequences come from a woman aged 40-49 years with alopecia areata. Some clones in this sample may be carry-over from other donors' samples.

This clonotype came up many times. This sequence joins TRBV7-2 and TRBJ2-3; 7 bases align to TRBD2. V was clipped by 0 bases and J by 5 bases; unmatched bases: 8. The CDR3 runs 16 residues. The germline CDR1 and CDR2 sequences are SGHTA and FQGNSA. CDR3 nucleotide sequence: TGTGCCAGCAGCTTAGCGCCGGGAGGTAATGGAGATACGCAGTATTTT. Translating gives CASSLAPGGNGDTQYF.

There are many counts of this clonotype. The rearrangement uses TRBV7-9 and TRBJ2-1; D is uncertain. From germline, CDR1 is SEHNR and CDR2 FQNEAQ (reference sequence). Trimming shortened V by 5 bases and J by 0 bases, and 20 bases separated the two germline ends. This CDR3 is built from 18 residues. The CDR3 is CASSPLLRSASSYNEQFF. The CDR3 nucleotides read TGTGCCAGCAGCCCACTACTAAGGAGCGCGAGCTCCTACAATGAGCAGTTCTTC.

Worth noting for this clonotype: It may be a read error: a sequence one base away is much more abundant. The rearrangement links TRBV10-3 to TRBJ1-1; no clear D gene. V lost 2 bases to trimming and J lost 0 bases, with 16 bases between them. The CDR3 has 17 residues. Germline V gene sequence: CDR1 ENHRY, CDR2 SYGVKD. The CDR3 region is CAISEPGGAHMNTEAFF. CDR3 in DNA: TGTGCCATCAGTGAGCCAGGTGGTGCCCACATGAACACTGAAGCTTTCTTT.

CDR3 residues: CASSAGGIAGNIQYF. The CDR3 bases are TGCGCCAGCAGCGCTGGGGGGATCGCTGGAAACATTCAGTACTTC. The chain uses TRBV5-1 and TRBJ2-4; perhaps TRBD2 as D (6 bases). The V gene lost 4 bases and the J gene lost 6 bases, with 17 bases spanning the gap. This CDR3 has 15 amino acids. CDR1 and CDR2 (germline): SGHRS, YFSETQ.

This clonotype was counted ten times or more. The V gene is TRBV12-3 or TRBV12-4, the J gene TRBJ2-1; D might be TRBD1 or TRBD2, each matching 6 bases. V lost 4 bases and J lost 8, with 18 bases in between. The CDR3 totals 15 residues. The DNA of the CDR3 is TGTGCCAGCAGTTCACCATCGGGGGCTGGCGATGAGCAGTTCTTC. It is translated as CASSSPSGAGDEQFF.

This clonotype was counted only a few times. V and J are TRBV5-1 and TRBJ2-2; TRBD2 agrees at 12 bases. The CDR3 runs 20 residues. Germline V gene lookup returns CDR1 SGHRS and CDR2 YFSETQ. The ends lost 4 bases at V and 0 bases at J; junction bases unmatched: 13. CDR3 DNA sequence: TGCGCCAGCAGCCAGAAACCCCTAGCGGGAGGGAACGCGAACACCGGGGAGCTGTTTTTT. Protein: CASSQKPLAGGNANTGELFF.

In this sample, this clonotype turned up a few times. The gene calls are TRBV7-3 and TRBJ2-7; D not resolved. The CDR3 runs to 13 residues. V lost 0 bases and J 5 bases, leaving 8 bases between the germline ends. Germline lookup yields CDR1 SGHTA and CDR2 FQGTGA. CDR3 sequence: CASSLTGFNEQYF. In nucleotides, the CDR3 is TGTGCCAGCAGCTTAACCGGCTTCAACGAGCAGTACTTC.

This clonotype was recorded at least ten times. This rearrangement joins TRBV10-1 to TRBJ1-1; D might be TRBD1 (6 bases). The V end was cut by 6 bases, the J end by 1 base, with 12 bases between. Germline-derived CDR1 and CDR2 are WNHNN and SYGVQD (reference sequence). The CDR3 extends over 14 amino acids. CDR3 amino acids: CASSRDTPNTEAFF. The CDR3 bases are TGCGCCAGCAGCCGGGACACACCGAACACTGAAGCTTTCTTT.

The gene calls are TRBV18 and TRBJ1-3; D ambiguous. This CDR3 spans 17 amino acids. The V end was cut by 5 bases, the J end by 0 bases, with 17 bases between. CDR1 and CDR2 (germline): KGHSH, LQKENI. The CDR3: CASSFLEHGDSGNTIYF. DNA for the CDR3: TGTGCCAGCTCATTCCTAGAGCACGGTGACTCTGGAAACACCATATATTTT.